Listed below are T cell receptor beta chains from one sample, sequenced in a study of STAT3 mutations in large granular lymphocyte leukemia. Sequencing was performed with immunoSEQ multiplex PCR; in TCRdb, only in-frame clones are kept and a portion is missing. The table shows under 35,000 clones, with roughly 86% occurring only once. Input material: peripheral blood mononuclear cells. Receptor source: a man aged 55 to 70 with T-cell large granular lymphocyte leukemia. Some clones in this sample may be carry-over from other donors' samples. Each CDR3 is given with its conserved first and last residue. The order of the fields is J gene, V gene, CDR3 protein.

>TRBJ2-7|TRBV18
CASSPLNSRFGEQYF
>TRBJ2-5|TRBV28
CASSLGVWQGTQETQYF
>TRBJ2-3|TRBV7-2
CASSARQGGSTDTQYF
>TRBJ2-2|TRBV5-1
CASSGGSGNTGELFF
>TRBJ2-1|TRBV14
CASSQDGPSPGMYNEQFF
>TRBJ1-3|TRBV7-9
CASSLWPPGNTIYF
>TRBJ2-3|TRBV19
CACTGPQSTDTQYF
>TRBJ1-2|TRBV11-2
CASSLARNYGYTF
>TRBJ1-5|TRBV6-4
CASSDGNQPQHF
>TRBJ2-5|TRBV2
CASSDNLQETQYF
>TRBJ1-5|TRBV19
CASSIVWGDNQPQHF
>TRBJ1-2|TRBV28
CASSLWEGAGDNYGYTF
>TRBJ2-3|TRBV5-1
CASSLGGTDTQYF
>TRBJ2-7|TRBV7-2
CASSPSRGRGEQYF
>TRBJ2-7|TRBV7-8
CASSLGDPSYEQYF
>TRBJ2-7|TRBV14
CASSPLGPLDYEQYF
>TRBJ2-1|TRBV7-9
CASSVSGRDYNEQFF
>TRBJ2-1|TRBV5-1
CASSLDPGVNEQFF